The next 8 T cell receptor beta chains were all read from a single sample in a study of prognosis after radiotherapy for stage I lung cancer (dated by TCRdb to the early 2020s). The sample was run on an Illumina HiSeq 3000. Two rounds of multiplex PCR were used to amplify the TCR beta CDR3 region from genomic DNA. The first PCR round used primers specific to each TRBV and TRBJ gene, with sequences filed in Chinese patent CN105087789A. TCRdb reworked the public reads: Q25 trimming with fastp, MiXCR clone assembly, productive beta chains retained. Rows with one shared CDR3 protein collapse into an entry with the most common genes and DNA. Here the sample has under 75,000 distinct CDR3 sequences; approximately 26% occur a single time. The ten biggest clones cover under 10% of the sample. Specimen: PBMCs, collected before or after stereotactic body radiation therapy (not recorded which). The receptors derive from a donor over 45 with non-small cell lung cancer.

Ten or more counts support this clonotype. CDR3 protein: CASSLRRVSSEAFF. DNA for the CDR3: TGTGCCAGCAGTTTAAGGAGAGTGAGTTCTGAAGCTTTCTTT. This chain links TRBV12-3 or TRBV12-4 with TRBJ1-1; D gene uncertain. The CDR3 is 14 residues long. V was pared by 2 bases and J by 6 bases, with 13 bases between.

Of note for this clonotype: A much larger clonotype is one base distant, so this may be a read error. The CDR3 sequence: CASSYDVLSNEAFF. The CDR3 DNA is TGTGCCAGCAGCTACGACGTACTGAGCAATGAAGCTTTCTTT. V and J are TRBV7-9 and TRBJ1-1, with D unresolved. In germline, CDR1 is SEHNR, CDR2 FQNEAQ (reference sequence). There are 14 residues in the CDR3. V shed 4 bases and J shed 7 bases, with 16 bases lying between them.

This clonotype was detected only once. A much larger clone differs by one base, so this may be a read error. CDR3 region: CASSTYGNHGNTIYF. Here the CDR3 DNA reads TGTGCCAGCAGCACCTACGGCAATCATGGAAACACCATATATTTT. The chain combines TRBV5-5 with TRBJ1-3, with D unresolved. Germline V gene sequence: CDR1 SGHKS, CDR2 YYEKEE (reference sequence). Trimming removed 4 bases from V and 3 bases from J, with 14 bases in between. The CDR3 runs to 15 residues.

This clonotype was detected many times. The V and J genes are TRBV4-2 and TRBJ1-4, with 10 bases matching TRBD1. V gave up 0 bases and J gave up 7 bases; unmatched junction bases: 8. The length of the CDR3 is 17 residues. The germline CDR1 and CDR2 sequences are LGHNA and YNFKEQ. CDR3 loop: CASSQESGQGVGEKLFF. The CDR3, as DNA: TGTGCCAGCAGCCAAGAATCTGGACAGGGGGTAGGTGAAAAACTGTTTTTT.

This clonotype has ten or more counts. V usage is TRBV6-1 and J usage is TRBJ1-3; D is uncertain. Germline V lookup: CDR1 MNHNS, CDR2 SASEGT. The CDR3 is made up of 12 amino acids. Trimming removed 6 bases at V and 4 bases at J, with 7 bases between. In DNA, the CDR3 is TGTGCCAGCAGAAACACGGGAAACACCATATATTTT. Protein product: CASRNTGNTIYF.

This clonotype has ten or more counts. The genes are TRBV11-2 and TRBJ2-3, with TRBD2 identical over 8 bases. The J segment lost 7 bases and the V segment lost 4 bases, leaving 13 bases of the junction unmatched. Germline V lookup: CDR1 SGHAT, CDR2 FQNNGV. The CDR3 covers 16 residues. CDR3: CASSSPSGGGGNTQYF. CDR3 nucleotides: TGTGCCAGCAGCTCCCCCAGCGGGGGCGGGGGGAATACGCAGTATTTT. Complete variable domain (other parts from reference TRBV11-2 and TRBJ2-3): EAGVAQSPRYKIIEKRQSVAFWCNPISGHATLYWYQQILGQGPKLLIQFQNNGVVDDSQLPKDRFSAERLKGVDSTLKIQPAKLEDSAVYLCASSSPSGGGGNTQYFGPGTRLTVL.

This clonotype was recorded many times. The J gene is TRBJ1-3, the V gene TRBV3-1; D is uncertain. There are 15 residues in the CDR3. CDR1 is LGHDT, CDR2 YNNKEL, per germline (reference sequence). Trimming took off 1 base at V and 4 bases at J, with 11 bases between the two ends. CDR3 protein: CASSQVAGAGNTIYF. CDR3 DNA: TGTGCCAGCAGCCAAGTTGCGGGTGCCGGAAACACCATATATTTT.

This clonotype was counted ten times or more. This sequence joins TRBV24-1 and TRBJ2-1; D is ambiguous. Trimming shortened V by 2 bases and J by 11 bases, and 12 bases separated the two germline ends. This CDR3 has 13 amino acids. Germline V gene lookup returns CDR1 KGHDR and CDR2 SFDVKD. CDR3 sequence reads: CATSDSPQEQQFF. DNA for the CDR3: TGTGCCACCAGTGATTCCCCCCAGGAACAGCAGTTCTTC.